This T cell receptor (beta chain) was identified during a study of blood T cell repertoires in COVID-19. Overall study context: Acute and convalescent COVID-19 specimens originated in the United States, Italy and Spain. The cDNA or gDNA used as material had been derived from T cells, B-cell-depleted T cells, or PBMCs.

Source study methods: Reference gene primer amplification in the assay estimated nucleated cell counts. Libraries were prepared by immunoSEQ multiplex PCR; TCRdb keeps only in-frame clonotypes and omits some of them. Clone size and V and J calls were adopted from that table, with D and trimming inferred from the DNA. The sample yields some 130,000 clones, around nine tenths seen once. One Seattle source followed patients from active infection through their disease course. V lost 3 bases and J lost 5, with 11 bases in between. Germline CDR1 reads SGHTS; CDR2 reads YDEGEE. CDR3 length: 14 amino acids. The rearrangement joins TRBV5-8 to TRBJ2-2; tentative D call: TRBD1 (5 bases). The sample was peripheral blood. The origin of this receptor is a woman in her seventies with COVID-19, enrolled during active disease. The CDR3 nucleotides are TGTGCCAGCAGCTCCCGACAGATGACCGGGGAGCTGTTTTTT. It specifies CASSSRQMTGELFF.